The source of this T cell receptor (beta chain) is a study of graft-versus-host responses after intestinal transplantation (dated by TCRdb to the early 2020s). General notes on the study: Recipients received multivisceral, liver-intestinal, or isolated intestinal transplants. All recipients received anti-thymocyte globulin induction followed by maintenance tacrolimus and steroids for 3 to 4 years. Bulk TCR-beta CDR3 sequencing was used to track graft-versus-host and host-versus-graft alloreactive T cell clones in the graft, circulation and bone marrow after intestinal transplantation. To identify alloreactive clones, pre-transplant mixed lymphocyte reaction products were sequenced and compared with unstimulated pre-transplant donor and recipient T cells. Of the 20 to 25 intestinal transplant recipients enrolled in the cohort, one of whom was a retransplant, a few patients without pretransplant specimens were excluded. Donor T cell macrochimerism was defined as a peak of at least 4% donor T cells among recipient peripheral blood mononuclear cells. Rather than going through the commercial service, samples from a few later patients were sequenced in-house on an Illumina MiSeq and processed with MiXCR. The study at large found these results: Early after transplant, peak levels of circulating GvH clones were associated with declines in HvG clones. Patients with donor T cell macrochimerism had high GvH to HvG T cell clonal ratios in their allografts. Conclusions were limited by the relatively low number and heterogeneity of intestinal transplant patients. GvH clones were detected in recipient bone marrow, and some of these GvH clones were observed earlier in ileal mucosa or blood, consistent with an intestinal mucosal origin.

To prepare the library, the immunoSEQ multiplex PCR assay was applied. For most patients, genomic DNA was isolated with the Qiagen DNeasy Blood and Tissue Kit and shipped frozen to Adaptive Biotechnologies for TCR sequencing. For most patients, genomic DNA was subjected to high-throughput TCR-beta CDR3 sequencing by Adaptive Biotechnologies. On the study's bioinformatics: TCR sequencing data for over 15 patients were retrieved from Adaptive's ImmunoSEQ software; a few other patients were processed with MiXCR and VDJtools. To correct CD4 versus CD8 sorting errors, any sequence found in both subsets at a frequency ratio below 5:1 was removed. CDR3 nucleotide sequences shared by donor and recipient were removed because the origin of these sequences could not be assigned. To be classed as alloreactive, a clone needed at least 2-fold expansion over unstimulated cells and a minimum CFSE-low frequency of 0.002% (template counts) or 0.001% (read counts). Clones detected in sequenced pre-transplant spleen, lymph node, or MLR CFSE-low populations of the donor or recipient were defined as mappable. Cumulative frequency of alloreactive clones was calculated as a percentage of all sequences weighted by copy number. TCRdb retrieved this table from immuneACCESS and kept in-frame rearrangements only. Not all clones are present; in checked studies, unresolved V genes account for under half, and no reason is known for the remainder. The V and J calls and clone size were taken over from that table, and D and trimming were inferred from the DNA. The sample table records 60,000 to 80,000 clones; roughly 87% of these occur just once. Approximately 1.2% of the sample goes to the ten largest clones.

Trimming takes 0 bases from V and 1 base from J, and the germline ends sit 4 bases apart. The germline V gene provides CDR1 SGDLS and CDR2 YYNGEE. The CDR3 measures 13 amino acids from cysteine to phenylalanine. Only CDR3 DNA remains: 39 bases, in frame from the first base. The time point label, read with the paper, signifies: cells obtained before transplantation from donor or recipient. CD3+CD4+ and CD3+CD8+ populations were FACS-sorted from unstimulated pre-transplant donor and recipient cells taken from spleen or lymph nodes. Comments on this clone: Which antigen it targets is not known. The record has no base qualities; no much larger clone is one base away.

This material consisted of unstimulated CD8+ T cells sorted from spleen or lymph node cells, taken before intestinal transplant. The sequence links TRBV9 to TRBJ1-1; no confident D gene assignment can be made. The TCR was taken from a human donor who received an intestinal transplant. The DNA reads TGTGCCAGCAGCGTAGTATCGAACACTGAAGCTTTCTTT. Its protein reads: CASSVVSNTEAFF.